This T cell receptor (beta chain) was captured in a study of CD8+CD57+ T cells in acquired aplastic anemia. The wider study: Sorted CD4+ plus CD8+ cells gave DNA averaging about 3.2 ug.

Template material for TCR beta VDJ and CDR3 profiling consisted of genomic DNA. TCRdb reanalysed the reads using MiXCR and keeps one entry per CDR3 protein. Of 150,000 to 200,000 distinct CDR3 sequences in the sample, 50% to 75% are singletons; the top ten hold 35% to 55%. Trimming cost V 6 bases and J 0 bases, with 18 bases left between them. CDR3 size: 17 residues. Germline V gene lookup returns CDR1 LNHDA and CDR2 SQIVND (reference sequence). The receptor was isolated from a human donor with severe aplastic anemia or a healthy control (not recorded which). Sequences were obtained from sorted CD4+, CD8+, or CD8+CD57+ T cells (not recorded which) from PBMCs. V usage is TRBV19 and J usage is TRBJ1-3; D perhaps matches TRBD1 (6 bases). CDR3 in DNA: TGTGCCAGTAGCCTTAAGGGGGGCGCAGGCTCTGGAAACACCATATATTTT. Residues: CASSLKGGAGSGNTIYF.